Described below is a single T cell receptor beta chain sequence and its context. Its specificity is unknown. The data originate from a study of molecular identifiers for immune sequencing clone quantification. TCR libraries were built in bulk with a published protocol and specific TCR primers. A single record per CDR3 protein comes from TCRdb applying MiXCR to the PCR reads. Of around 480,000 distinct CDR3 sequences in the sample, about 25% were seen once. Study findings and constraints: Highly expanded clone sizes could be underestimated by identical TCR molecules that share a barcode.

The germline V gene encodes CDR1 SGDLS and CDR2 YYNGEE. The CDR3 runs to 16 residues. V lost 4 bases and J lost 5; bases outside the gene matches: 9. This chain links TRBV9 with TRBJ2-5, with 12 positions matching TRBD2. This TCR derives from a human donor in good health. Some libraries in this study had Jurkat cell RNA spiked in. Material: naive CD8+ T cells from blood, with Jurkat cell RNA spiked in. This sample's subset: FACS-sorted CD8+CD4-CCR7+CD45RA+ naive T cells. The CDR3 here is CASSSPLAGGLETQYF. Written as DNA, the CDR3 is TGTGCCAGCAGCAGCCCTCTAGCGGGGGGGCTGGAGACCCAGTACTTC. The entire variable domain, with the rest obtained from reference TRBV9 and TRBJ2-5, is as follows: DSGVTQTPKHLITATGQRVTLRCSPRSGDLSVYWYQQSLDQGLQFLIQYYNGEERAKGNILERFSAQQFPDLHSELNLSSLELGDSALYFCASSSPLAGGLETQYFGPGTRLLVL.